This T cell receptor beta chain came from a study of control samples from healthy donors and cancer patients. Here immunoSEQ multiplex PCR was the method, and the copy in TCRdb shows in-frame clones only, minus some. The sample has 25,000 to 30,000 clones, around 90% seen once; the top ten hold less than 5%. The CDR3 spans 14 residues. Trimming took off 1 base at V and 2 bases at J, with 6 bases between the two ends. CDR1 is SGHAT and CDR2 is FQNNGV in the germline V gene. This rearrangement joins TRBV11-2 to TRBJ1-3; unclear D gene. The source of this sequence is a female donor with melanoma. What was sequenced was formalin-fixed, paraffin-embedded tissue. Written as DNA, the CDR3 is TGTGCCAGCAGCTTAGCACCAACTGGAAACACCATATATTTT. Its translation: CASSLAPTGNTIYF.